The rows below give T cell receptor beta chains drawn from one sample of a study of shared clonotypes between healthy human individuals. Produced via immunoSEQ multiplex PCR; TCRdb's table is partial and in-frame only. The sample has hundreds of thousands of clones; less than 85% are singletons. Sequenced material: memory CD4+ T cells sorted from blood. These receptors all stem from a young woman in good health. The CDR3 runs from the conserved cysteine through the conserved F or W. Fields, in order: D gene, clone size, J gene, V gene, CDR3 protein, CDR3 DNA. D genes are given only for firm matches. Not every row has a clone size; where given, it reads once, few, many or a size class.

D gene: -
clone size: few
J gene: TRBJ1-4
V gene: TRBV7-9
CDR3 protein: CASNDATGEKLFF
CDR3 DNA: TGTGCCAGCAACGACGCAACAGGGGAAAAACTGTTTTTT

D gene: TRBD1
clone size: few
J gene: TRBJ1-5
V gene: TRBV7-8
CDR3 protein: CASSLRQGAQHF
CDR3 DNA: TGTGCCAGCAGCTTACGACAGGGGGCCCAGCATTTT

D gene: -
clone size: -
J gene: TRBJ2-2
V gene: TRBV19
CDR3 protein: CASSAGLLGGELFF
CDR3 DNA: TGTGCCAGTAGTGCGGGGCTGCTCGGCGGGGAGCTGTTTTTT

D gene: -
clone size: -
J gene: TRBJ2-6
V gene: TRBV28
CDR3 protein: CASSLGAEGSGANVLTF
CDR3 DNA: TGTGCCAGCAGTTTGGGGGCTGAGGGCTCTGGGGCCAACGTCCTGACTTTC

D gene: TRBD1
clone size: -
J gene: TRBJ2-1
V gene: TRBV27
CDR3 protein: CASRSTGRRGEQFF
CDR3 DNA: TGTGCCAGCAGATCGACAGGGAGAAGAGGTGAGCAGTTCTTC

D gene: -
clone size: -
J gene: TRBJ1-2
V gene: TRBV7-8
CDR3 protein: CASSFQREGDYGYTF
CDR3 DNA: TGTGCCAGCAGCTTCCAGAGGGAGGGGGACTATGGCTACACCTTC

D gene: -
clone size: few
J gene: TRBJ2-3
V gene: TRBV5-4
CDR3 protein: CASSLAGATDTQYF
CDR3 DNA: TGTGCCAGCAGCTTGGCGGGGGCCACAGATACGCAGTATTTT

D gene: TRBD2
clone size: -
J gene: TRBJ2-5
V gene: TRBV28
CDR3 protein: CASRLQPRGSGRRETQYF
CDR3 DNA: TGTGCCAGCAGATTGCAACCCCGTGGTAGCGGGAGAAGAGAGACCCAGTACTTC

D gene: TRBD1
clone size: -
J gene: TRBJ1-5
V gene: TRBV19
CDR3 protein: CASSIRTGRQPQHF
CDR3 DNA: TGTGCCAGTAGTATCCGGACAGGGCGGCAGCCCCAGCATTTT

D gene: -
clone size: -
J gene: TRBJ1-1
V gene: TRBV30
CDR3 protein: CAWSVSRGLAFF
CDR3 DNA: TGTGCCTGGAGTGTATCTAGGGGCCTAGCTTTCTTT

D gene: TRBD1
clone size: -
J gene: TRBJ1-4
V gene: TRBV6-6
CDR3 protein: CASRTSPGTGDEKLFF
CDR3 DNA: TGTGCCAGCAGAACTTCGCCCGGGACAGGGGACGAAAAACTGTTTTTT

D gene: TRBD1
clone size: -
J gene: TRBJ2-7
V gene: TRBV27
CDR3 protein: CASSQDWGRGKGEQYF
CDR3 DNA: TGTGCCAGCAGTCAGGACTGGGGCAGGGGGAAGGGCGAGCAGTACTTC

D gene: TRBD1
clone size: -
J gene: TRBJ1-1
V gene: TRBV10-3
CDR3 protein: CATNRGQDTEAFF
CDR3 DNA: TGTGCCACGAACAGGGGGCAGGACACTGAAGCTTTCTTT

D gene: -
clone size: -
J gene: TRBJ1-4
V gene: TRBV18
CDR3 protein: CASTRGQIEKLFF
CDR3 DNA: TGTGCCAGCACGCGGGGTCAGATCGAAAAACTGTTTTTT

D gene: -
clone size: -
J gene: TRBJ2-7
V gene: TRBV11-1
CDR3 protein: CASSPRKVRNLVSEQYF
CDR3 DNA: TGTGCCAGCAGCCCCAGGAAGGTGAGGAATTTAGTGAGCGAGCAGTACTTC

D gene: -
clone size: -
J gene: TRBJ1-5
V gene: TRBV5-1
CDR3 protein: CASSLDSTSNQPQHF
CDR3 DNA: TGCGCCAGCAGCTTGGATTCCACTAGCAATCAGCCCCAGCATTTT

D gene: TRBD2
clone size: -
J gene: TRBJ2-3
V gene: TRBV10-1
CDR3 protein: CASSESRGLAGTDTQYF
CDR3 DNA: TGCGCCAGCAGTGAGTCGAGAGGACTAGCGGGCACAGATACGCAGTATTTT

D gene: TRBD2
clone size: -
J gene: TRBJ2-2
V gene: TRBV19
CDR3 protein: CASRPTSGDTGELFF
CDR3 DNA: TGTGCCAGTAGGCCTACTAGCGGAGACACCGGGGAGCTGTTTTTT

D gene: TRBD2
clone size: -
J gene: TRBJ2-7
V gene: TRBV30
CDR3 protein: CAWERLAGGALSYEQYF
CDR3 DNA: TGTGCCTGGGAAAGACTAGCGGGAGGCGCCCTCTCCTACGAGCAGTACTTC

D gene: TRBD1
clone size: few
J gene: TRBJ1-2
V gene: TRBV6-1
CDR3 protein: CASRTGQGSDGYTF
CDR3 DNA: TGTGCCAGCAGGACGGGACAGGGGAGTGATGGCTACACCTTC

D gene: TRBD2
clone size: -
J gene: TRBJ2-7
V gene: TRBV2
CDR3 protein: CASSPGGGTLPYF
CDR3 DNA: TGTGCCAGCAGCCCGGGGGGAGGGACCTTACCGTACTTC

D gene: -
clone size: -
J gene: TRBJ2-3
V gene: TRBV5-1
CDR3 protein: CASSFLGYRTDTQYF
CDR3 DNA: TGCGCCAGCAGCTTTTTAGGTTACCGCACAGATACGCAGTATTTT

D gene: -
clone size: -
J gene: TRBJ1-1
V gene: TRBV29-1
CDR3 protein: CSALSNKGGAFF
CDR3 DNA: TGCAGCGCCTTATCTAACAAGGGGGGAGCTTTCTTT

D gene: TRBD1
clone size: many
J gene: TRBJ2-5
V gene: TRBV19
CDR3 protein: CASSGTGFETQYF
CDR3 DNA: TGTGCCAGTAGTGGGACAGGCTTTGAGACCCAGTACTTC

D gene: -
clone size: -
J gene: TRBJ1-4
V gene: TRBV5-1
CDR3 protein: CASSLEDGTNEKLFF
CDR3 DNA: TGCGCCAGCAGCTTGGAGGACGGAACTAATGAAAAACTGTTTTTT

D gene: TRBD2
clone size: few
J gene: TRBJ2-7
V gene: TRBV27
CDR3 protein: CASSPLPSGSSYEQYF
CDR3 DNA: TGTGCCAGCAGTCCCTTACCTAGCGGTAGCTCCTACGAGCAGTACTTC

D gene: TRBD1
clone size: -
J gene: TRBJ1-5
V gene: TRBV28
CDR3 protein: CASRVSQGRQPQHF
CDR3 DNA: TGTGCCAGCAGAGTATCACAGGGGCGTCAGCCCCAGCATTTT

D gene: -
clone size: few
J gene: TRBJ1-2
V gene: TRBV4-1
CDR3 protein: CASSQTGGYGYTF
CDR3 DNA: TGCGCCAGCAGCCAGACAGGCGGCTATGGCTACACCTTC